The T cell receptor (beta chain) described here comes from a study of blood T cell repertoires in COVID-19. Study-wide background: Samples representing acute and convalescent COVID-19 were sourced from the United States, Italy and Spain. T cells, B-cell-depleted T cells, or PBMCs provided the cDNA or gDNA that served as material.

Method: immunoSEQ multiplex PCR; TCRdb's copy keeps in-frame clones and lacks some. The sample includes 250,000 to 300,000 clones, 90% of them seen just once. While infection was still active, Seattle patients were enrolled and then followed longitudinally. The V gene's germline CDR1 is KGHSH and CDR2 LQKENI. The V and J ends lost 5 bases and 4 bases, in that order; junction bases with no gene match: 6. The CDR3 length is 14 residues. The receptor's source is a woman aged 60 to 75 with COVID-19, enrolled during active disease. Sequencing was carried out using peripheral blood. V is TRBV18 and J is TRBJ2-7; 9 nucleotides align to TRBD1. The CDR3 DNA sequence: TGTGCCAGCTCAAGGAGACAGGGGGTGTACGAGCAGTACTTC. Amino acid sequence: CASSRRQGVYEQYF.